This T cell receptor (beta chain) was sequenced in a study of tumor-infiltrating lymphocytes in localized non-small cell lung cancer (dated by TCRdb to the early 2020s). Turning to the overall study: Patients whose samples were collected after neoadjuvant chemotherapy, as well as both smokers and never-smokers and several histologies, were included in the cohort. From each patient came resected tumor tissue plus uninvolved lung tissue from that same patient, and the uninvolved lung tissue was described as non-adjacent to the tumor. The same patients underwent several integrated assays, with TCR sequencing performed together with flow cytometry, multiplex immunofluorescence, RNA-seq, exome sequencing and proteomics. The overall ICON cohort comprised 150 surgical patients with localized non-small cell lung cancer whose tumors were resected. A total of roughly 57 patients were included in the paired tumor versus uninvolved lung comparison of immunoSEQ T-cell fraction. Paper-wide results and their limitations: Because different pieces of the same tissue were used for different assays, technical variation could not be separated from intratumor heterogeneity. Assay coverage varied across patients depending on available tissue quantity, so only a subset of the cohort had TCR sequencing. The TCR-derived T-cell fraction showed no difference between the flow cytometry-defined immunotypes IM1 (good prognosis) and IM2 (poor prognosis). In line with immunofluorescence CD3 counts, TCRbeta sequencing supported higher T cell infiltration in tumors compared with uninvolved lung tissue.

The T-cell fraction in tumor and uninvolved lung tissue was obtained from TCR sequencing using the immunoSEQ assay. Regarding the original processing steps: In the survival analysis, patients were divided into a high T-cell fraction group (upper tertile) and a low T-cell fraction group (lower two tertiles), and the two groups were compared using a log-rank test. A signed-rank test was used to test differences in T-cell fraction between paired tumor and uninvolved lung samples. What TCRdb holds here is the immuneACCESS table cut down to in-frame rearrangements. Part of the clones is not present; checked against another copy, under half of the missing clones reflect an unresolved V gene, and the others are unexplained. The V and J calls and clone size were taken over from that table, and D and trimming were inferred from the DNA. The sample contains 10,000 or so clones, approximately 85% of them found a single time. Together, the top ten hold approximately 9.4% of the sample.

CDR1 and CDR2, per the germline V gene, are SGHDT and YYEEEE. V and J lose 7 bases and 4 bases, and a span of 20 bases separates them. From cysteine to phenylalanine, the CDR3 is 15 amino acids long. Of the read, only the CDR3 DNA is kept; its 45 bases are in frame from base 1. The first patient joined ICON in early 2016, and enrollment wrapped up when the last patient was enrolled in 2018. In a subcohort of approximately 76 patients, fresh tumor and matched uninvolved tissue were collected for in-depth immune analyses, with TCR sequencing among those analyses. DNA isolated from bulk tissue, without cell sorting, was used for TCR sequencing. Points on this clone: The antigen this receptor binds is unknown. No clone much larger than this one lies a single base away; base qualities are absent.

The TCR was taken from a human donor with non-small cell lung cancer. Sequenced input: uninvolved lung tissue not adjacent to the tumor. This chain joins TRBV5-6 to TRBJ1-2; TRBD1 is perhaps the D gene, given 6 matching bases. CDR3 region: CASGKLGTLVYGYTF. The DNA sequence is given as TGTGCCAGCGGAAAGTTGGGGACACTAGTCTATGGCTACACCTTC.